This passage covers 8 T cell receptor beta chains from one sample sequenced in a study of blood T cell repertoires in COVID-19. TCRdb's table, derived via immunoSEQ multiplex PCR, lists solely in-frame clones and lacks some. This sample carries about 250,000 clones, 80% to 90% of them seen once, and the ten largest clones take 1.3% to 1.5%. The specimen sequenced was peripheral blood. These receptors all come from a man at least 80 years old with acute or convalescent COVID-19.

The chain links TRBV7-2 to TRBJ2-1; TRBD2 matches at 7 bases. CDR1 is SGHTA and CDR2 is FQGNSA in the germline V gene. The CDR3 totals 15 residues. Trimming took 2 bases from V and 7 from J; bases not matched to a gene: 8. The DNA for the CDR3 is TGTGCCAGCAGCTTACGGGCGGGAGCTCCTAATGAGCAGTTCTTC. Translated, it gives CASSLRAGAPNEQFF.

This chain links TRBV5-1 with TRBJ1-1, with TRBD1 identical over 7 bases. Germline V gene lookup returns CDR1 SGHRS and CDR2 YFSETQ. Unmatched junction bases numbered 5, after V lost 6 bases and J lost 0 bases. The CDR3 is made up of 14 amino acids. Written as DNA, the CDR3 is TGCGCCAGCAACTCGGGACAGCTGAACACTGAAGCTTTCTTT. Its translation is CASNSGQLNTEAFF.

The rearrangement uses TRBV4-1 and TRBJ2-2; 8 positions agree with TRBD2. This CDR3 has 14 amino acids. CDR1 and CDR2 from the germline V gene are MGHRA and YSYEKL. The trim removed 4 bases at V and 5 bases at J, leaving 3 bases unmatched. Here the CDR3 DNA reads TGCGCCAGCAGCCTAGCGGGGTTGACCGGGGAGCTGTTTTTT. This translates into CASSLAGLTGELFF.

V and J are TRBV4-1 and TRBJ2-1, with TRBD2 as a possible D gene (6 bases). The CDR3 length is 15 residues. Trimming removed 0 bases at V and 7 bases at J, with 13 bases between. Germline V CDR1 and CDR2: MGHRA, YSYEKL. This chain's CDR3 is CASSQERYAGNEQFF. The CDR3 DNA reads TGCGCCAGCAGCCAAGAACGATACGCGGGGAATGAGCAGTTCTTC.

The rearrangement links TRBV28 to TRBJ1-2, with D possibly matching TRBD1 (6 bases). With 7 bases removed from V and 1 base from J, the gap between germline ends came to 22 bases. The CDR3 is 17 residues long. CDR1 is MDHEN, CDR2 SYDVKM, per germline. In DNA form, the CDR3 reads TGTGCCAGCACCACCTTGGGGGGGGCAGCCGGTAACTATGGCTACACCTTC. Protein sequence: CASTTLGGAAGNYGYTF.

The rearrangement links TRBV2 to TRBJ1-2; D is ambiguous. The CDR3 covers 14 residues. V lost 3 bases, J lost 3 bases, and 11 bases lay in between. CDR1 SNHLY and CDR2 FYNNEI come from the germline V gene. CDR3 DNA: TGTGCCAGCAGTGACCAGGCAGCCTACTATGGCTACACCTTC. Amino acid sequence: CASSDQAAYYGYTF. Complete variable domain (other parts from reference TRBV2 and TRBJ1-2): EPEVTQTPSHQVTQMGQEVILRCVPISNHLYFYWYRQILGQKVEFLVSFYNNEISEKSEIFDDQFSVERPDGSNFTLKIRSTKLEDSAMYFCASSDQAAYYGYTFGSGTRLTVV.

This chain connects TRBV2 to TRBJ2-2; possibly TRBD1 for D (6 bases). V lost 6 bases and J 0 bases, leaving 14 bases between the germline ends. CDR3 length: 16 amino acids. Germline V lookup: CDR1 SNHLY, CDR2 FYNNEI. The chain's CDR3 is CASRRARGSNTGELFF. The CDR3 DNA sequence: TGTGCCAGCAGAAGAGCCAGGGGATCGAACACCGGGGAGCTGTTTTTT.

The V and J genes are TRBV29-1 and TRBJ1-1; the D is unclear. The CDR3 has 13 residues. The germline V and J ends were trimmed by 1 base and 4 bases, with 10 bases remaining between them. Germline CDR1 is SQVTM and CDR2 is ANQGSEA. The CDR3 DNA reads TGCAGCGTTGAAGTATCCCAGTTCACTGAAGCTTTCTTT. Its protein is CSVEVSQFTEAFF.